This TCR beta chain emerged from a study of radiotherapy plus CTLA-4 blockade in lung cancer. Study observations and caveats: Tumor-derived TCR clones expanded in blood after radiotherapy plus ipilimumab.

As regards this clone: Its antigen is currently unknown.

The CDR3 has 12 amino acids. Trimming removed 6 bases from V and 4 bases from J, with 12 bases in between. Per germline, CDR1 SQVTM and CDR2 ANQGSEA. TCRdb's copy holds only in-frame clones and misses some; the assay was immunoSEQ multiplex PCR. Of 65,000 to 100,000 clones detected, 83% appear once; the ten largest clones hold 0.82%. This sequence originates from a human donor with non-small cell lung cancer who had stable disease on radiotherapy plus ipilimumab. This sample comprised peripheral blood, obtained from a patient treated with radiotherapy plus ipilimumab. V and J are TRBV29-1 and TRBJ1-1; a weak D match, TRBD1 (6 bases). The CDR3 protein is CSVDGGLTEAFF. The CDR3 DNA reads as TGCAGCGTAGACGGGGGGCTCACTGAAGCTTTCTTT.